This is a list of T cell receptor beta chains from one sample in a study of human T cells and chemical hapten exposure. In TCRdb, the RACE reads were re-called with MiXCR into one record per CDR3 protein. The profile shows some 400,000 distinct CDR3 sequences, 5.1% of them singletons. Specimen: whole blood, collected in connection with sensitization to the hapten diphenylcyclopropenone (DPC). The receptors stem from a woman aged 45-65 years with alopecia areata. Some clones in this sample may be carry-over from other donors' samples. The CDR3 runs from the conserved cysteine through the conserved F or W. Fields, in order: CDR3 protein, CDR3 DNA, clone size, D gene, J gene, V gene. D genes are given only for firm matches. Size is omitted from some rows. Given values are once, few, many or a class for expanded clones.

CASSNQETQYF	TGTGCCAGCAGTAACCAAGAGACCCAGTACTTC	many	NA	TRBJ2-5	TRBV6-5
CASSSSSGRAPDTQYF	TGTGCCAGCAGTTCGTCTAGCGGGAGGGCCCCGGATACGCAGTATTTT	few	TRBD2	TRBJ2-3	TRBV12-3/TRBV12-4
CASSQSGETGELFF	TGTGCCAGCAGCCAGAGCGGGGAAACCGGGGAGCTGTTTTTT	few	TRBD2	TRBJ2-2	TRBV3-1
CASSLGGLASHEQYF	TGTGCCAGCAGCTTAGGGGGACTAGCTTCCCACGAGCAGTACTTC	NA	TRBD2	TRBJ2-7	TRBV7-9
CASSLVWGQETQYF	TGTGCCAGCAGCTTAGTGTGGGGGCAAGAGACCCAGTACTTC	many	NA	TRBJ2-5	TRBV7-2
CASSFGAVSTDTQYF	TGTGCCAGCAGCTTCGGGGCTGTTAGCACAGATACGCAGTATTTT	many	NA	TRBJ2-3	TRBV7-2
CASSLVGQGVNNEQFF	TGTGCCAGCAGCTTAGTCGGACAGGGGGTCAACAATGAGCAGTTCTTC	many	TRBD1	TRBJ2-1	TRBV7-9
CASSLDTTAQHF	TGTGCCAGCAGTTTAGACACGACGGCCCAGCATTTT	few	NA	TRBJ1-5	TRBV12-3/TRBV12-4
CASSPNPGINYGYTF	TGTGCCAGCAGTCCCAACCCAGGGATAAACTATGGCTACACCTTC	NA	NA	TRBJ1-2	TRBV12-3/TRBV12-4
CASADTLMPQHF	TGTGCCAGCGCGGACACTCTAATGCCCCAGCATTTT	many	NA	TRBJ1-5	TRBV6-2/TRBV6-3
CASSRGRFDTEAFF	TGTGCCAGCAGCCGCGGACGATTCGACACTGAAGCTTTCTTT	many	NA	TRBJ1-1	TRBV6-5
CASSPDRFPDTQYF	TGTGCCAGCAGTCCGGACAGGTTCCCAGATACGCAGTATTTT	few	TRBD1	TRBJ2-3	TRBV6-6
CASSYSGGAGGWNEQFF	TGTGCCAGCAGTTACTCAGGGGGCGCGGGCGGATGGAATGAGCAGTTCTTC	many	TRBD1	TRBJ2-1	TRBV6-5
CAWSFGGTDTDTQYF	TGTGCCTGGAGTTTTGGGGGTACCGACACAGATACGCAGTATTTT	many	NA	TRBJ2-3	TRBV30
CASSFDVSGETQYF	TGTGCCAGTAGCTTCGACGTGTCGGGGGAGACCCAGTACTTC	few	NA	TRBJ2-5	TRBV19
CSARGHTRYEQYF	TGCAGTGCTAGAGGTCACACCCGATACGAGCAGTACTTC	NA	NA	TRBJ2-7	TRBV20-1
CASSPSSEQFF	TGTGCCAGCAGCCCTTCCTCAGAGCAGTTCTTC	many	NA	TRBJ2-1	TRBV9
CASSPRDRGPYEQYF	TGTGCCAGCAGCCCCCGGGACAGGGGGCCCTACGAGCAGTACTTC	few	NA	TRBJ2-7	TRBV21-1
CASSEVVGYQPQHF	TGTGCCAGCAGTGAGGTTGTGGGGTATCAGCCCCAGCATTTT	many	NA	TRBJ1-5	TRBV2
CASSSDRGNGYTF	TGTGCCAGCAGTTCGGACAGGGGTAATGGCTACACCTTC	many	TRBD1	TRBJ1-2	TRBV2
CASSPGDVTEAFF	TGTGCCAGCAGCCCAGGGGATGTTACTGAAGCTTTCTTT	few	NA	TRBJ1-1	TRBV12-3/TRBV12-4
CATSDWGGAGANVLTF	TGTGCCACCAGTGATTGGGGAGGAGCTGGGGCCAACGTCCTGACTTTC	few	NA	TRBJ2-6	TRBV24-1
CASSQTNSGANVLTF	TGCGCCAGCAGCCAAACCAACTCTGGGGCCAACGTCCTGACTTTC	many	NA	TRBJ2-6	TRBV4-3
CSATATSGSWDEQFF	TGCAGTGCTACAGCTACTAGCGGGAGTTGGGATGAGCAGTTCTTC	many	TRBD2	TRBJ2-1	TRBV20-1
CASSALSSGQETQYF	TGTGCCAGCAGTGCTCTATCTAGCGGCCAAGAGACCCAGTACTTC	few	TRBD2	TRBJ2-5	TRBV27
CASHGGYNEQFF	TGTGCCAGCCACGGGGGCTACAATGAGCAGTTCTTC	many	NA	TRBJ2-1	TRBV3-1
CAISGGLSQLAGSTDTQYF	TGTGCCATCAGCGGAGGTCTCAGCCAACTAGCGGGCAGCACAGATACGCAGTATTTT	few	TRBD2	TRBJ2-3	TRBV10-3
CASSELEAYEQYF	TGTGCCAGCAGTGAACTCGAAGCCTACGAGCAGTACTTC	few	NA	TRBJ2-7	TRBV2
CASSRGGAKEYEQYF	TGCGCCAGCAGCCGAGGAGGGGCAAAGGAGTACGAGCAGTACTTC	many	NA	TRBJ2-7	TRBV5-1
CSVEFRDRKETQYF	TGCAGCGTTGAGTTCCGGGACCGAAAAGAGACCCAGTACTTC	many	NA	TRBJ2-5	TRBV29-1
CASSPARAENEKLFF	TGTGCCAGCAGCCCCGCCAGGGCGGAGAATGAAAAACTGTTTTTT	many	NA	TRBJ1-4	TRBV7-9
CASRGQFYEQYF	TGTGCCAGCCGCGGACAGTTCTACGAGCAGTACTTC	many	NA	TRBJ2-7	TRBV28
CASSPRGGTNTEAFF	TGCGCCAGCAGCCCCCGAGGGGGGACTAACACTGAAGCTTTCTTT	few	NA	TRBJ1-1	TRBV5-1
CASSLITGSGNTIYF	TGTGCCAGCAGTTTAATTACAGGGTCTGGAAACACCATATATTTT	NA	NA	TRBJ1-3	TRBV4-2
CASSLVRKGARTSGRTDTQYF	TGTGCCAGCAGTTTAGTCCGTAAGGGGGCGAGGACTAGCGGGAGAACAGATACGCAGTATTTT	NA	TRBD2	TRBJ2-3	TRBV12-3/TRBV12-4
CASSFTGGNEQFF	TGTGCCAGCAGTTTTACAGGGGGAAATGAGCAGTTCTTC	NA	TRBD1	TRBJ2-1	TRBV12-3/TRBV12-4
CASRPRTGRESPLHF	TGCGCCAGCAGGCCCCGGACAGGACGGGAATCACCCCTCCACTTT	few	TRBD1	TRBJ1-6	TRBV5-1
CACTAGNTEAFF	TGTGCCTGTACGGCGGGGAACACTGAAGCTTTCTTT	NA	NA	TRBJ1-1	TRBV30
CAITLREKLFF	TGTGCCATAACCCTCAGGGAAAAACTGTTTTTT	NA	NA	TRBJ1-4	TRBV2
CASRLQGRTEAFF	TGCGCCAGCAGGTTACAGGGGCGGACTGAAGCTTTCTTT	many	TRBD1	TRBJ1-1	TRBV5-1
CASSKAGRRWAQYF	TGTGCCAGCAGCAAGGCGGGCAGGAGGTGGGCCCAGTACTTC	many	NA	TRBJ2-5	TRBV21-1
CATSTTSSGGYSTDTQYF	TGTGCCACCAGTACTACTTCTAGCGGGGGCTATAGCACAGATACGCAGTATTTT	many	TRBD2	TRBJ2-3	TRBV15
CASSQGSAQETQYF	TGCGCCAGCAGCCAAGGGAGCGCCCAAGAGACCCAGTACTTC	NA	NA	TRBJ2-5	TRBV4-1
CASSQVSGGGLLGEQFF	TGCGCCAGCAGCCAAGTCTCGGGCGGGGGGCTCCTGGGTGAGCAGTTCTTC	many	TRBD2	TRBJ2-1	TRBV4-1